This TCR beta chain appears in the sequencing data of a study of blood T cell repertoires in COVID-19. In the study overall: The United States, Italy and Spain were the sources of the acute and convalescent COVID-19 samples. Sources were T cells, B-cell-depleted T cells, or PBMCs; the material itself was cDNA or gDNA.

This clone was found a few times. CDR1 is SNHLY, CDR2 FYNNEI, per germline. The CDR3 has 19 residues. Trimming cost V 6 bases and J 6 bases; bases outside gene matches: 21. Profiling relied on immunoSEQ multiplex PCR, and the TCRdb table lists in-frame clones only, not all of them. The sample has about 190,000 clones; 84% are singletons. Specimen: peripheral blood. The chain carries TRBV2 and TRBJ2-3, with TRBD2 matching 10 bases. The receptor was isolated from a human donor in a cohort sampled during active COVID-19. The CDR3, as DNA: TGTGCCAGCAGAGAGCCCTATAGGTTAAGCGGGAGGGCCGTGGATACGCAGTATTTT. It yields the protein CASREPYRLSGRAVDTQYF.